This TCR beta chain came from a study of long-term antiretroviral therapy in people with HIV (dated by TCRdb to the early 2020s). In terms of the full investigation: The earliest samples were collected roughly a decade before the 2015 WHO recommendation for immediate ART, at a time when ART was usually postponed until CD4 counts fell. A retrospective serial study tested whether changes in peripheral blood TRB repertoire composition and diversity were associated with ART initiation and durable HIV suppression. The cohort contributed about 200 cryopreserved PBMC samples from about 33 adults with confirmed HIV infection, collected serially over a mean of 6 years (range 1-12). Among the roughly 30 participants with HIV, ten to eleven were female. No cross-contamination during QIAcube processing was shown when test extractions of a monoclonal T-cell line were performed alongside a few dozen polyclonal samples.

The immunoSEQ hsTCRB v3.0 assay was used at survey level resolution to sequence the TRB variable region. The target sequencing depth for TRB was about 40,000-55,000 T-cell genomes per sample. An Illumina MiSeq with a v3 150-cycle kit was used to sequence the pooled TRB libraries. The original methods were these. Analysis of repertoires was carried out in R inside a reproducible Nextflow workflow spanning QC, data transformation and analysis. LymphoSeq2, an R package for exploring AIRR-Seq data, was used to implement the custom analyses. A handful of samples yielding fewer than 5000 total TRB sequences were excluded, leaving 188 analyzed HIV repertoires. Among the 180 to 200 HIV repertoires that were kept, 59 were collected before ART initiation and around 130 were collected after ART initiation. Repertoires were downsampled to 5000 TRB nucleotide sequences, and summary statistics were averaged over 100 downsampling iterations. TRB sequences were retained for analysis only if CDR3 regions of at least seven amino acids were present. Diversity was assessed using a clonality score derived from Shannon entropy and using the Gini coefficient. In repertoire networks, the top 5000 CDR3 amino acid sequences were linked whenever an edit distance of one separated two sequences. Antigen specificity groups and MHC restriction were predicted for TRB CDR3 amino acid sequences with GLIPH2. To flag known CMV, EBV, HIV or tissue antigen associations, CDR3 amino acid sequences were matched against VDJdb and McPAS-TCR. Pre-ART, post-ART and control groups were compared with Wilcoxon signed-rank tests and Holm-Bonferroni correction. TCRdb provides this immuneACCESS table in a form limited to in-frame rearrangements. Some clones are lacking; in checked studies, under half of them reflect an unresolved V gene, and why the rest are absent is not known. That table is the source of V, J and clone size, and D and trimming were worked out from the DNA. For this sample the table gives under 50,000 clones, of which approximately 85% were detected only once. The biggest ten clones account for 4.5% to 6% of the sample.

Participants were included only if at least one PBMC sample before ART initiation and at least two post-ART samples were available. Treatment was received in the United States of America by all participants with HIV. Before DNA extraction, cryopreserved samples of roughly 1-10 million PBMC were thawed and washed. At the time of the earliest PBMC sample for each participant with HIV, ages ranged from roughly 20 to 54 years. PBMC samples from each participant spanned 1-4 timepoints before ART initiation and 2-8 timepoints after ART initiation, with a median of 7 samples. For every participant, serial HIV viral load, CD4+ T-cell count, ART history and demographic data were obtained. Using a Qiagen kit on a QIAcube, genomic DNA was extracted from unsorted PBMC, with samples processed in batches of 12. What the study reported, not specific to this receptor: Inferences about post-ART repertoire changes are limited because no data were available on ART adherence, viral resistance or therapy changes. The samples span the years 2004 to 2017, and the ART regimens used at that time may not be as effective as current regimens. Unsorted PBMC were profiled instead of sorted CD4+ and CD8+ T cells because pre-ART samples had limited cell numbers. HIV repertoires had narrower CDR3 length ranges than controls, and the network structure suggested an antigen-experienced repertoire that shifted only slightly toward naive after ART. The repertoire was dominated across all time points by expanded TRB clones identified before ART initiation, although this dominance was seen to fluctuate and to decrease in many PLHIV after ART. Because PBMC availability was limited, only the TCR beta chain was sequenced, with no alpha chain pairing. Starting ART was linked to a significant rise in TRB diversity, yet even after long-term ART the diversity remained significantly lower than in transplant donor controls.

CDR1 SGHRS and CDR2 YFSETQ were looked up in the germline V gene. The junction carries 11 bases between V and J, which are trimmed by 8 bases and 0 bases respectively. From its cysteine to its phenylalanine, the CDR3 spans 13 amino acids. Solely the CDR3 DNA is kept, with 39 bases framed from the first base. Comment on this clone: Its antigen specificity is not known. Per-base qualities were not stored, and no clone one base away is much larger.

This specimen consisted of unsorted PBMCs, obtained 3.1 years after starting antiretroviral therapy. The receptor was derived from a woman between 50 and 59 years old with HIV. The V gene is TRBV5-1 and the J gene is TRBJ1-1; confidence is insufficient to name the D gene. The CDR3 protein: CASSQVMNTEAFF. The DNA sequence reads TGCGCCAGTTCTCAGGTGATGAACACTGAAGCTTTCTTT.